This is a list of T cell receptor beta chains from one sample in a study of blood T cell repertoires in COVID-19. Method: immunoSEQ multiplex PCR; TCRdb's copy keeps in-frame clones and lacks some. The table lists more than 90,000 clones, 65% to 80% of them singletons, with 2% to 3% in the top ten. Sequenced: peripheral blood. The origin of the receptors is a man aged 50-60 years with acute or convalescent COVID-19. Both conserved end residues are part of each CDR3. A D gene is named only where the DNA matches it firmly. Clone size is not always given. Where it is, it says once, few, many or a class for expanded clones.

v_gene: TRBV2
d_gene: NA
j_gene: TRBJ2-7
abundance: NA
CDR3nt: TGTGCCAGCAGGCTATACGAGCAGTACTTC
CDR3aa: CASRLYEQYF

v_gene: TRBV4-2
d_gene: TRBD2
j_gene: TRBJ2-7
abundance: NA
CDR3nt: TGTGCCAGCAGCCAAGAAGTTAGCGGGAATAGCGAGCAGTACTTC
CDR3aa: CASSQEVSGNSEQYF

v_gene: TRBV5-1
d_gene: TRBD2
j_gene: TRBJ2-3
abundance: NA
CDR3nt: TGCGCCAGCAGCGCTAGACTAGCGGGAGACGACACAGATACGCAGTATTTT
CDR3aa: CASSARLAGDDTDTQYF

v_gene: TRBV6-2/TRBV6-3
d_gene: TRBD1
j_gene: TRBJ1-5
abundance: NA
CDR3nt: TGTGCCAGCAGTCTCGACAGGGGGCTCAATCAGCCCCAGCATTTT
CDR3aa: CASSLDRGLNQPQHF

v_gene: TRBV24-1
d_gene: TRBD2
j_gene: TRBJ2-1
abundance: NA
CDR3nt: TGTGCCACCAGTGATTCGAGCGGGAGGGCCGAGGGAAGGGGCTCCTACAATGAGCAGTTCTTC
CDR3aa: CATSDSSGRAEGRGSYNEQFF

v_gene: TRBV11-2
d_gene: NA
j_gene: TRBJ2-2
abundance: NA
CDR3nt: TGTGCCAGCAGAAAAGACAGTAACACCGGGGAGCTGTTTTTT
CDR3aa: CASRKDSNTGELFF

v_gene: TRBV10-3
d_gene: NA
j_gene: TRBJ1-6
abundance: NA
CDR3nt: TGTGCCATCCAGGGGCAGGGAAATTCACCCCTCCACTTT
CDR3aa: CAIQGQGNSPLHF

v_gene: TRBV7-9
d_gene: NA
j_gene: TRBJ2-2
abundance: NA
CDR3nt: TGTGCCAGCAGCTTAGATGGCCCCAACACCGGGGAGCTGTTTTTT
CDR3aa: CASSLDGPNTGELFF

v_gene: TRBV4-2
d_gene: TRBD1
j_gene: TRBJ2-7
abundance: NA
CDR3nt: TGTGCCAGCAGCCAAGAGGCAGGGGGCAGGTACGAGCAGTACTTC
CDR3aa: CASSQEAGGRYEQYF

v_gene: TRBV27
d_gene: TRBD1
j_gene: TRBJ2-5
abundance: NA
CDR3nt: TGTGCCAGCAGTTCAGGGGGCGCTGGGGAAGAGACCCAGTACTTC
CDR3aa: CASSSGGAGEETQYF

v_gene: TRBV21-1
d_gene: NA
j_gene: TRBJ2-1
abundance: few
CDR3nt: TGTGCCAGCAGCAAAGGGACACTTGTCTGTGGGAACAATGAGCAGTTCTTC
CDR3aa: CASSKGTLVCGNNEQFF

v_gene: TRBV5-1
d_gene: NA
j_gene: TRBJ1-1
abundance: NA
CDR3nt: TGCGCCAGCAGCGAGGTCGTCGACACTGAAGCTTTCTTT
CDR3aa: CASSEVVDTEAFF

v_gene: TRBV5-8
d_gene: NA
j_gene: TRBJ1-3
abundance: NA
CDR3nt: TGTGCCAGCAGCTCAACCTCGCGCCCTGGAAACACCATATATTTT
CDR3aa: CASSSTSRPGNTIYF

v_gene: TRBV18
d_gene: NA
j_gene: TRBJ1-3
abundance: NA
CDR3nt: TGTGCCAGCTCACCAGCGGCCCTCTCTGGAAACACCATATATTTT
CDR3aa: CASSPAALSGNTIYF

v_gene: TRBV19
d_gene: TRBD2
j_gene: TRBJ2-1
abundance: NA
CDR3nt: TGTGCCAGCTTTAGCGGGGATAGCTCCTACAATGAGCAGTTCTTC
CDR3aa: CASFSGDSSYNEQFF

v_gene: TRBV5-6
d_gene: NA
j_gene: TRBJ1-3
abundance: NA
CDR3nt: TGTGCCAGCAGCGCCAGGGGATTCGGTGGAAACACCATATATTTT
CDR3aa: CASSARGFGGNTIYF

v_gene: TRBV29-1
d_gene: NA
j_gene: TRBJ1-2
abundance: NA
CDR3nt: TGCAGCGTTAAGACAGGCGGAACTTATGGCTACACCTTC
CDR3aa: CSVKTGGTYGYTF

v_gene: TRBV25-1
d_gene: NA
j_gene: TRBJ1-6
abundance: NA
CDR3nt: TGTGCCAGCAGTGATTCGGACAGACCAAATTCACCCCTCCACTTT
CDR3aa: CASSDSDRPNSPLHF

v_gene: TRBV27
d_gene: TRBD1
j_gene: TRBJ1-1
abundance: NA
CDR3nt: TGTGCCAGCAGAAGACAGGGGACGCCTGAAGCTTTCTTT
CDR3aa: CASRRQGTPEAFF

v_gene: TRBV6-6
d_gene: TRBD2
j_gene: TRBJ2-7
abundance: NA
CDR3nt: TGTGCCAGCAGTTTCCGGACTAGCGGGGCCTACGAGCAGTACTTC
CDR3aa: CASSFRTSGAYEQYF

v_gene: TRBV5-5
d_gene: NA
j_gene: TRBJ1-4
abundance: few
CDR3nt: TGTGCCAGCAGCTCGTATGGGGGGTCTAATGAAAAACTGTTTTTT
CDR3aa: CASSSYGGSNEKLFF

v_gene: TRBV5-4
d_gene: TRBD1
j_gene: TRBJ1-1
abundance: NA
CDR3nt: TGTGCCAGCAGCCCAGGGGGCTCGAACACTGAAGCTTTCTTT
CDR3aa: CASSPGGSNTEAFF

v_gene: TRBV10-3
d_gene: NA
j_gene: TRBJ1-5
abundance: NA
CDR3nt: TGTGCCATCAGTGAGTCGCCCCTGGGGGCTGTCTACCAGCCCCAGCATTTT
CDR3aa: CAISESPLGAVYQPQHF

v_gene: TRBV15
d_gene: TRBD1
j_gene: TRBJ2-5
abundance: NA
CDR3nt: TGTGCCACCAGCAGTCCTAGGACAGGGGTCCTCCAAGAGACCCAGTACTTC
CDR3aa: CATSSPRTGVLQETQYF

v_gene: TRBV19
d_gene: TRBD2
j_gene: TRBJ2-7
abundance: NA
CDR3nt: TGTGCCAGTAGCGACGGGAGGTTCCTAAACGAGCAGTACTTC
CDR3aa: CASSDGRFLNEQYF

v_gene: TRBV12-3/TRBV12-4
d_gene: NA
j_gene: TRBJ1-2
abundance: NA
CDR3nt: TGTGCCAGCAGTCCAGGGGACTATGGCTACACCTTC
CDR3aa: CASSPGDYGYTF

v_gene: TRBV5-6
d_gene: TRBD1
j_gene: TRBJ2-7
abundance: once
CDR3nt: TGTGCCAGCAGCCGAGGTGGGACAGCATACTTC
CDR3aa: CASSRGGTAYF

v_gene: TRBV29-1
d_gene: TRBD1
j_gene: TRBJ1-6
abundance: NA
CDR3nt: TGCAGCGTTGGGACAGGGGACTCACCCCTCCACTTT
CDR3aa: CSVGTGDSPLHF

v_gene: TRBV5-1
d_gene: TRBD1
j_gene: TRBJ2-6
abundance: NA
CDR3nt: TGCGCCAGCAGCTGGACAGGGGGTGGTGGGGCCAACGTCCTGACTTTC
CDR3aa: CASSWTGGGGANVLTF

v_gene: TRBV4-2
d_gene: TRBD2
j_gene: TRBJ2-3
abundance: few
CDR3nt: TGTGCCAGCAGCCAAGATAGGAACGGGGGGGGAGATACGCAGTATTTT
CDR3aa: CASSQDRNGGGDTQYF